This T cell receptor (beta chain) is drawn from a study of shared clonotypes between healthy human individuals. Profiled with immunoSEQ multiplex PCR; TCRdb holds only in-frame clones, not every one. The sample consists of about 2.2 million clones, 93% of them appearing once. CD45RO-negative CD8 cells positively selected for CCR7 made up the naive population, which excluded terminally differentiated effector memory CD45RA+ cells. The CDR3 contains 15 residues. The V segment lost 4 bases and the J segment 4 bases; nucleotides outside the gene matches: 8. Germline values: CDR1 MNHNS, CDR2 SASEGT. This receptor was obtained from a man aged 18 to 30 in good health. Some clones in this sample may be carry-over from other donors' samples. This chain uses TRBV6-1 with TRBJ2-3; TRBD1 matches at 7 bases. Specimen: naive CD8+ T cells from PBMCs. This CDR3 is CASSAIRGQSDTQYF. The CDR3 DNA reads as TGTGCCAGCAGTGCTATAAGGGGACAGTCAGATACGCAGTATTTT.